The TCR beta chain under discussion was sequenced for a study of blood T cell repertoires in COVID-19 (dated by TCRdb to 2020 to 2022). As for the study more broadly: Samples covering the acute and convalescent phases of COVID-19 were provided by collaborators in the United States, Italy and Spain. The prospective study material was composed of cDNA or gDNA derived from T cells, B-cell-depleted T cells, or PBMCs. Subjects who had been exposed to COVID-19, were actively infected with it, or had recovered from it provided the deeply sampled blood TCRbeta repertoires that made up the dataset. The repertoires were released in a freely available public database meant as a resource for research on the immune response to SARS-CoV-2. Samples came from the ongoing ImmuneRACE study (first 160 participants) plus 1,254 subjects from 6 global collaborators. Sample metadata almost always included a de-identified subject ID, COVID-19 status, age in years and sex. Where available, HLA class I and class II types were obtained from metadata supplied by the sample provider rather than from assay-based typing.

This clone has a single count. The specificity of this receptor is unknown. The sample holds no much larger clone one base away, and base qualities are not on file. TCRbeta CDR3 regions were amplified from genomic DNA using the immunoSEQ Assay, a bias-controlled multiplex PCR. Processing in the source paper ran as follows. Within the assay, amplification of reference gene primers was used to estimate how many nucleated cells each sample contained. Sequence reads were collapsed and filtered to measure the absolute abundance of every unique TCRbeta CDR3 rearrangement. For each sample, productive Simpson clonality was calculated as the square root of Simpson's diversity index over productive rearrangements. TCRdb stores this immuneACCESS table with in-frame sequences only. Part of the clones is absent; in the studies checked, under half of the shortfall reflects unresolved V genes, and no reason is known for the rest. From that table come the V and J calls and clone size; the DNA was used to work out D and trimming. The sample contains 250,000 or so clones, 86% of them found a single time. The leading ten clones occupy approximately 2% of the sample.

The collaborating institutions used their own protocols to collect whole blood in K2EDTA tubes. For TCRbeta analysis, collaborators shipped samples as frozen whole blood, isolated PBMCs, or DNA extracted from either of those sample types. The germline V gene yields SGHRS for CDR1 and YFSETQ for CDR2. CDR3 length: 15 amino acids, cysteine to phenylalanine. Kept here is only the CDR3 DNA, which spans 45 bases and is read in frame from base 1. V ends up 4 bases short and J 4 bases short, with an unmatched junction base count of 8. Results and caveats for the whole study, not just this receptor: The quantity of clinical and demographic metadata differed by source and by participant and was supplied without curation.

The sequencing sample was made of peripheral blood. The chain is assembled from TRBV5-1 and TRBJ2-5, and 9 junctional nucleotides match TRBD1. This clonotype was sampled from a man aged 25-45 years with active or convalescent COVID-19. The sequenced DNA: TGCGCCAGCAGCCTAGGACAGGGGTGGGGAGAGACCCAGTACTTC. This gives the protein CASSLGQGWGETQYF.